A single sample is the source of the 10 T cell receptor beta chains below, sequenced in a study of T-cell memory formation after mild COVID-19. TCRdb reprocessed the 5' RACE reads with MiXCR, giving one entry per CDR3 protein. The sample lists some 180,000 distinct CDR3 sequences, around 18% occurring once. The material sequenced was PBMCs or a T cell subset sorted from them (not recorded which). These TCRs come from a man between 18 and 35 years old who had mild COVID-19 (a few samples of this study predate the infection). Cell type and time point are not known.

This clonotype was found a few times. J is TRBJ1-1 and V is TRBV7-2, with D uncertain. In germline, CDR1 is SGHTA, CDR2 FQGNSA. The CDR3 contains 13 residues. V was trimmed by 5 bases and J by 5 bases, leaving 12 bases between them. The chain's CDR3 is CASSPLAATEAFF. Written as DNA, the CDR3 is TGTGCCAGCAGCCCCTTAGCGGCGACTGAAGCTTTCTTT.

The chain couples TRBV5-4 to TRBJ2-7, with 8 bases that match TRBD1. The ends lost 0 bases at V and 7 bases at J; junction bases unmatched: 12. This CDR3 is 16 amino acids long. Germline CDR1 SGHNT, CDR2 YYREEE (reference sequence). This CDR3 reads CASSLAGTGMRVEQYV. In DNA, the CDR3 is TGTGCCAGCAGCTTGGCCGGGACAGGAATGCGGGTGGAGCAGTACGTC.

The chain carries TRBV10-3 and TRBJ2-7; 10 bases line up with TRBD2. V lost 6 bases to trimming and J lost 2 bases; unmatched junction nucleotides: 1. The germline CDR1 and CDR2 sequences are ENHRY and SYGVKD. CDR3 length: 13 residues. CDR3: CAIRAGGPYEQYF. The CDR3 nucleotides read TGTGCCATCAGAGCGGGGGGGCCCTACGAGCAGTACTTC.

CDR3 amino acids: CASSMGGTGGRWGNQPQHF. The CDR3 region has the DNA TGTGCCAGCAGCATGGGGGGGACAGGGGGCCGCTGGGGCAATCAGCCCCAGCATTTT. The chain recombines TRBV11-2 with TRBJ1-5, with 12 bases fitting TRBD1. The CDR3 sequence is 19 residues long. After removal of 5 bases from V and 2 bases from J, the junction contained 13 bases not matched to a gene. Germline-derived CDR1 and CDR2 are SGHAT and FQNNGV.

J is TRBJ2-3 and V is TRBV7-2; unclear D gene. The CDR3 spans 14 residues. Per germline, CDR1 SGHTA and CDR2 FQGNSA. V lost 4 bases to trimming and J lost 5 bases, with 13 bases between them. Here the CDR3 DNA reads TGTGCCAGCAGCTCTGTGCGGCGCGGAGATACGCAGTATTTT. Its translation: CASSSVRRGDTQYF.

This clonotype was picked up a small number of times. The J gene is TRBJ1-6, the V gene TRBV9, with no clear D. V lost 6 bases and J lost 6, with 13 bases in between. Germline lookup yields CDR1 SGDLS and CDR2 YYNGEE. The CDR3 totals 14 residues. For the CDR3, the DNA is TGTGCCAGCACCCGCGATAACCCTAATTCACCCCTCCACTTT. It specifies CASTRDNPNSPLHF.

This clonotype turned up a few times. CDR3 sequence: CASRLTGADTQYF. CDR3 nucleotides: TGTGCCAGCAGACTGACAGGGGCAGATACGCAGTATTTT. V is TRBV12-3 or TRBV12-4 and J is TRBJ2-3, with 8 bases aligning to TRBD1. J was trimmed by 4 bases and V by 6 bases; bases with no gene match: 3. The CDR3 has 13 residues.

CDR3 sequence reads: CASSYYSRVVGDTQYF. The CDR3 bases are TGTGCCAGCAGTTACTATAGCAGGGTGGTCGGAGATACGCAGTATTTT. The V gene is TRBV6-5, the J gene TRBJ2-3; D might be TRBD1 (5 bases). The CDR3 extends over 16 amino acids. Germline V gene lookup returns CDR1 MNHEY and CDR2 SVGAGI. V lost 1 base to trimming and J lost 5 bases, with 16 bases between them.

Only a few counts were recorded for this clonotype. V usage is TRBV29-1 and J usage is TRBJ1-5; the D gene is possibly TRBD1 (6 bases). The germline gives CDR1 SQVTM, CDR2 ANQGSEA. V was clipped by 4 bases and J by 6 bases, with 16 bases between them. This CDR3 is built from 14 residues. Written as DNA, the CDR3 is TGCAGCGTTGTAGTAGCAGGGGAGGGTCAGCCCCAGCATTTT. Translated: CSVVVAGEGQPQHF.

This chain connects TRBV20-1 to TRBJ2-2, with a tentative D call TRBD1 (5 bases). The V end lost 3 bases, the J end lost 6 bases, and 14 bases lay between the germline ends. CDR1 is DFQATT, CDR2 SNEGSKA, per germline (reference sequence). This CDR3 comprises 14 residues. The CDR3 nucleotides read TGCAGTGCTAGGTGGCAGGGCGGATCCGGGGAGCTGTTTTTT. Encoded protein: CSARWQGGSGELFF.